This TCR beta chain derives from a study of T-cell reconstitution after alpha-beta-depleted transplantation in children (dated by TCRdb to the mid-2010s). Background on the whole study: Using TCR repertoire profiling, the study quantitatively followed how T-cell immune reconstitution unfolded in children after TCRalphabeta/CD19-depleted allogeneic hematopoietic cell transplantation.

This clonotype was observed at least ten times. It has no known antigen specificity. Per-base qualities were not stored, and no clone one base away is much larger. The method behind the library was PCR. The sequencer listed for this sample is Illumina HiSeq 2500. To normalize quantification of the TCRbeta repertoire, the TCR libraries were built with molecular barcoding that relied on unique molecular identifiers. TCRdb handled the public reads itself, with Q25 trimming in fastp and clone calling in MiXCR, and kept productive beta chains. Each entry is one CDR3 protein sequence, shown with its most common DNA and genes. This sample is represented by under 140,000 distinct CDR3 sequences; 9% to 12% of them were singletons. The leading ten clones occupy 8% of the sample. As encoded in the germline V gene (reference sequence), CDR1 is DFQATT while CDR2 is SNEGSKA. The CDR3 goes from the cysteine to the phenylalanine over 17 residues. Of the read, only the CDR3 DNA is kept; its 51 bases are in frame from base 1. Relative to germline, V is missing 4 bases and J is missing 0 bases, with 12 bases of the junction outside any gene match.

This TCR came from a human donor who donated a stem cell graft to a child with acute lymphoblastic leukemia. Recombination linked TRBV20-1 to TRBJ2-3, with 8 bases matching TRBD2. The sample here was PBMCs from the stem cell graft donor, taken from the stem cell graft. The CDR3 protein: CSATNRGGQPSTDTQYF. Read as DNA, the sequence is TGCAGTGCTACCAACCGCGGGGGGCAACCTAGCACAGATACGCAGTATTTT.